The present entry profiles one TCR beta chain with its context. The antigen is unknown. These data originate in a study of vaccination and CD4 T cells after COVID-19. This CDR3 is built from 14 residues. The germline gives CDR1 SNHLY, CDR2 FYNNEI. V shed 8 bases and J shed 5 bases, with 19 bases lying between them. Cultured CD4+ T-cell DNA underwent Oncomine TCR Beta short-read sequencing. MiXCR, applied by TCRdb to the PCR reads, yields one record per CDR3 protein. The table has 15,000 or so distinct CDR3 sequences, 30% to 40% seen once; the top ten hold less than 30%. Noted treatment: roughly 10-day PBMC culture with coronavirus spike peptide pools or control peptides (ViraFEST assay).

The receptor was derived from a human donor who received a COVID-19 vaccine. The input for sequencing was CD4+ T cells from blood, cultured in vitro, taken before SARS-CoV-2 vaccination. The gene calls are TRBV2 and TRBJ2-7, with D tentatively TRBD2 (5 bases). The CDR3 nucleotides are TGTGCCAGCCATACCCGACTACTCACCCACGAGCAGTACTTC. Residues: CASHTRLLTHEQYF.